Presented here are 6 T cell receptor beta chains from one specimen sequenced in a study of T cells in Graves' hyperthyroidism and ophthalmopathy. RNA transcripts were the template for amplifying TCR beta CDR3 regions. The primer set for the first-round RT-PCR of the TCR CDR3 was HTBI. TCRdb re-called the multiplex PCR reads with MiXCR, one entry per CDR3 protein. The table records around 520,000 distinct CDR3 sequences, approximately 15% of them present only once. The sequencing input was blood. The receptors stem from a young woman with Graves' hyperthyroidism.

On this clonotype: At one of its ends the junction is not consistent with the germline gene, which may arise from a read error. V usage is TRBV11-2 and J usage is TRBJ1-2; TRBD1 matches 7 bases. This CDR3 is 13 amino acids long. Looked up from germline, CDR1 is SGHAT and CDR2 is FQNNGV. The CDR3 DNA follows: TGTGCCGGCAGCACGACAGGGAGCTATGGCTACACCTTC. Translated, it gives CAGSTTGSYGYTF.

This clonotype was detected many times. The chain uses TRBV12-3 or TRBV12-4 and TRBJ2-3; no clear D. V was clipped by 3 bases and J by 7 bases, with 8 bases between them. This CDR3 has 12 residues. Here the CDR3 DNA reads TGTGCCAGCAGTTTTCTTGAGAATACGCAGTATTTT. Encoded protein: CASSFLENTQYF.

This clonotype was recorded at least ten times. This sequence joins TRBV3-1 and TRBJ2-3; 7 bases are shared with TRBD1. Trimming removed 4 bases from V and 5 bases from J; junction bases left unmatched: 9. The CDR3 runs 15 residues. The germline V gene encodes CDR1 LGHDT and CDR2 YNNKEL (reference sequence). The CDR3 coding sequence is TGTGCCAGCAGCCTCGGGACAGCGTCAGAAGATACGCAGTATTTT. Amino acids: CASSLGTASEDTQYF.

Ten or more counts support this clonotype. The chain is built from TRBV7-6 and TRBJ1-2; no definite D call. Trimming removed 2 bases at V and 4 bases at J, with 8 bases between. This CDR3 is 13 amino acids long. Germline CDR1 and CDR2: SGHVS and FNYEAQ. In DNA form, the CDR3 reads TGTGCCAGCAGCTTAAAAACCCTCTATGGCTACACCTTC. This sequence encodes CASSLKTLYGYTF.

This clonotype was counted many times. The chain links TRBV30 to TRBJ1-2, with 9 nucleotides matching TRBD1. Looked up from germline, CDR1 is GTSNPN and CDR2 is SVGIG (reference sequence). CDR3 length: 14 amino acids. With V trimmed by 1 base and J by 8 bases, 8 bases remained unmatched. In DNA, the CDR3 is TGTGCCTGGAGTGCGGGACAGGGAATGCGGGGCTACACCTTC. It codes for CAWSAGQGMRGYTF.

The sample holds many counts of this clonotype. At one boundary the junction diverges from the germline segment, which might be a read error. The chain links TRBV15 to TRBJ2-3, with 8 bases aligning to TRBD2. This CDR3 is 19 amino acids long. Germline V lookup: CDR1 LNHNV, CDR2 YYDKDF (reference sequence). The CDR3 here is CATSREPPSGGRRPDTQYF. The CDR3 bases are TGTGCCACCAGCCGAGAACCCCCCTCCGGCGGGAGGCGACCAGATACGCAGTATTTT.